This TCR beta chain stems from a study of tumor-infiltrating lymphocytes in oesophageal squamous cell carcinoma. TCRdb reprocessed the PCR reads with MiXCR, giving one entry per CDR3 protein. The data show approximately 20,000 distinct CDR3 sequences, less than 45% seen once. This clonotype was observed many times. Trimming removed 3 bases at V and 3 bases at J, with 11 bases between. The CDR3 is 15 amino acids. This chain links TRBV23-1 with TRBJ2-2; D call uncertain. Being an ORF, TRBV23-1 has a function that is uncertain. The sample taken for sequencing was esophageal tumor tissue. This TCR was recovered from a male donor with esophageal squamous cell carcinoma. CDR3 protein: CASSHPRADTGELFF. CDR3 in DNA: TGCGCCAGCAGTCACCCCCGGGCGGACACCGGGGAGCTGTTTTTT.